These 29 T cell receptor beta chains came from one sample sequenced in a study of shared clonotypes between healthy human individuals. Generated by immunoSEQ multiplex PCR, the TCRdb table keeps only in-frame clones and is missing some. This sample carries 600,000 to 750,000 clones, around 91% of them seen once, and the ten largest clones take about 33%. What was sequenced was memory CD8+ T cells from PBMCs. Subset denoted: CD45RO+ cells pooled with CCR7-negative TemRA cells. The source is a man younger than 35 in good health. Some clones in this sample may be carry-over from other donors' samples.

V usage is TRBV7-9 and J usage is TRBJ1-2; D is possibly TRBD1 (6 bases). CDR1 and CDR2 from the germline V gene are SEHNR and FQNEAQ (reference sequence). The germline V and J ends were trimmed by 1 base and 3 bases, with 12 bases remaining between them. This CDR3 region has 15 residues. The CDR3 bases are TGTGCCAGCAGCTTAGATGGGGGGCTGGACTATGGCTACACCTTC. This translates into CASSLDGGLDYGYTF.

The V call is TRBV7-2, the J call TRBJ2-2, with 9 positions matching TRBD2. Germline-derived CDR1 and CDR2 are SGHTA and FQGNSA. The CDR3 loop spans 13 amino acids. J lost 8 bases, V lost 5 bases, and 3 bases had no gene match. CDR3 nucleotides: TGTGCCAGCAGCACGACTAGCGGTGGGGAGCTGTTTTTT. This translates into CASSTTSGGELFF.

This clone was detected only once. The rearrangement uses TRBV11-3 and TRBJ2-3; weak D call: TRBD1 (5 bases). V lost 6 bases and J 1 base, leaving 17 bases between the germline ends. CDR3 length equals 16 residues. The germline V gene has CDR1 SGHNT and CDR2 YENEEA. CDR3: CASSSRDIMGTDTQYF. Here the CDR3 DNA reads TGTGCCAGCAGTTCCAGGGATATTATGGGCACAGATACGCAGTATTTT.

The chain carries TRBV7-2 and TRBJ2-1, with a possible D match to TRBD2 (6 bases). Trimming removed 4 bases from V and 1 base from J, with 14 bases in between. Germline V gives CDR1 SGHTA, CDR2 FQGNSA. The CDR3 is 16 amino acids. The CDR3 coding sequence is TGTGCCAGCAGCTCTCGGAGGGGATGGTCCTACAATGAGCAGTTCTTC. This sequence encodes CASSSRRGWSYNEQFF.

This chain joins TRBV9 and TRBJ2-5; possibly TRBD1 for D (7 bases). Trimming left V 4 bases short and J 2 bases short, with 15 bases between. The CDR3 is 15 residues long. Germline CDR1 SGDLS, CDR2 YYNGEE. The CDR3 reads CASSSTSGGQETQYF. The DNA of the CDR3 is TGTGCCAGCAGCTCTACATCAGGGGGGCAAGAGACCCAGTACTTC.

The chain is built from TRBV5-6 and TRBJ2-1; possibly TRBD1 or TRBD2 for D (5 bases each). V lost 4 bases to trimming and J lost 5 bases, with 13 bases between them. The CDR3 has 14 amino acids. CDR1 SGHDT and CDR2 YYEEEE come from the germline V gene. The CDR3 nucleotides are TGTGCCAGCAGCCCCCTCAGGGACCACAATGAGCAGTTCTTC. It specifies CASSPLRDHNEQFF.

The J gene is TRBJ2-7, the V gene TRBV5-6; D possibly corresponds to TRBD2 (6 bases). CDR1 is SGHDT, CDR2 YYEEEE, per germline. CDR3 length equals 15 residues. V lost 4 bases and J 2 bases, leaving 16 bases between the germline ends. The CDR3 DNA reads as TGTGCCAGCAGCGGAGGGACGGTCTCGCCCTACGAGCAGTACTTC. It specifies CASSGGTVSPYEQYF. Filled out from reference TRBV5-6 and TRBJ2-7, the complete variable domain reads DAGVTQSPTHLIKTRGQQVTLRCSPKSGHDTVSWYQQALGQGPQFIFQYYEEEERQRGNFPDRFSGHQFPNYSSELNVNALLLGDSALYLCASSGGTVSPYEQYFGPGTRLTVT.

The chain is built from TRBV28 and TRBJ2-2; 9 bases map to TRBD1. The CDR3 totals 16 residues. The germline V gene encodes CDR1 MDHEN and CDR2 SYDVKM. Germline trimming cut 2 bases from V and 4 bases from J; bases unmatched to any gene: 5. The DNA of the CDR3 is TGTGCCAGCAGTTTACCCAACAGGGGGCGCACCGGGGAGCTGTTTTTT. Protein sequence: CASSLPNRGRTGELFF.

In nucleotides, the CDR3 is TGTGCCAGCAGTTACAGCAGTGAGACAGATACGCAGTATTTT. Amino acid sequence: CASSYSSETDTQYF. The rearrangement joins TRBV6-5 to TRBJ2-3; no firm D call. The CDR3 is 14 amino acids. V lost 2 bases, J lost 3 bases, and 9 bases lay in between. Germline assignment: CDR1 MNHEY and CDR2 SVGAGI.

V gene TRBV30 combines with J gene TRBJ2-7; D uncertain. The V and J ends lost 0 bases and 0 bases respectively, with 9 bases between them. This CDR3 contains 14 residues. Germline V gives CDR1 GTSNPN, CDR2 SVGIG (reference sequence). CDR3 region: CAWSVKGSSYEQYF. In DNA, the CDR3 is TGTGCCTGGAGTGTAAAAGGAAGCTCCTACGAGCAGTACTTC.

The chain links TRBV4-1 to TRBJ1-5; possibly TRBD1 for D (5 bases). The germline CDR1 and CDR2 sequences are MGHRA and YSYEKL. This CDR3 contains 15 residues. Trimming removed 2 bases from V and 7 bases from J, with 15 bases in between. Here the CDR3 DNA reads TGCGCCAGCAGCCAAACCCCCAGGGCCGGCCAGCCCCAGCATTTT. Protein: CASSQTPRAGQPQHF.

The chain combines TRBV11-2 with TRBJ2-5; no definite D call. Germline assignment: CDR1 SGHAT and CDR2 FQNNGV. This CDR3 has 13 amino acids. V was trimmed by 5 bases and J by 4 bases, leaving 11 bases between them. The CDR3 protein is CASSQQIRETQYF. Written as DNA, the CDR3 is TGTGCCAGCAGCCAGCAGATCAGAGAGACCCAGTACTTC.

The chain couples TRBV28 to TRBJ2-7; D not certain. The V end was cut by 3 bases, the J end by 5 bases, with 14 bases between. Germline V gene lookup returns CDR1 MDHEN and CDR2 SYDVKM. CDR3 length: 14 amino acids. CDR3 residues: CASSFKITLHEQYF. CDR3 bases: TGTGCCAGCAGTTTCAAAATAACTCTCCACGAGCAGTACTTC. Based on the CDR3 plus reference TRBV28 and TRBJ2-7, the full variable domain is DVKVTQSSRYLVKRTGEKVFLECVQDMDHENMFWYRQDPGLGLRLIYFSYDVKMKEKGDIPEGYSVSREKKERFSLILESASTNQTSMYLCASSFKITLHEQYFGPGTRLTVT.

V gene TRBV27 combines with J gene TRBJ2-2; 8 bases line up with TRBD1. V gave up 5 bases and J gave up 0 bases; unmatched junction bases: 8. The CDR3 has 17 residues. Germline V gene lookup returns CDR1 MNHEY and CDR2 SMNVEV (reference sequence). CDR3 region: CASSMNPGQANTGELFF. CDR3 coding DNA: TGTGCCAGCAGTATGAACCCGGGACAGGCGAACACCGGGGAGCTGTTTTTT.

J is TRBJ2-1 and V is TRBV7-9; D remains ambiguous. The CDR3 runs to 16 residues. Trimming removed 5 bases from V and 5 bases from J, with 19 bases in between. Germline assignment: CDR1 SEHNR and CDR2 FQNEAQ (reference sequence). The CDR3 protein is CASSRILSGGHNEQFF. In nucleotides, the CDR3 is TGTGCCAGCAGCCGAATCCTTTCGGGCGGCCACAATGAGCAGTTCTTC.

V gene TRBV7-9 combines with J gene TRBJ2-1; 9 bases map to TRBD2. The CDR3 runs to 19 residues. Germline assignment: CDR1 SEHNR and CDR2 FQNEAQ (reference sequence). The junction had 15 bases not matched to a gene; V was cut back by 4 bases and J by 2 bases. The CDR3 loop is CASSSRPLLAGVTYNEQFF. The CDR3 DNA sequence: TGTGCCAGCAGCTCCCGTCCTTTGTTAGCGGGAGTCACCTACAATGAGCAGTTCTTC.

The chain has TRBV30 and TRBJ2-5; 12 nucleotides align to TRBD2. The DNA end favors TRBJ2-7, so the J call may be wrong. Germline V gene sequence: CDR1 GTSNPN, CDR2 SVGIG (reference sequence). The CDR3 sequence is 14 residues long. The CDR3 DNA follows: TGTGCCTGGAGTGCCGGACTAGCGGGACCCGAGCAGTACTTC. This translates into CAWSAGLAGPEQYF.

This chain's CDR3 is CASSETQFDRVYGYTF. DNA for the CDR3: TGTGCCAGCAGTGAAACTCAATTCGACAGGGTCTACGGCTACACCTTC. The chain employs TRBV2 and TRBJ1-2; TRBD1 aligns across 7 bases. Germline V CDR1 and CDR2: SNHLY, FYNNEI. The CDR3 is made up of 16 amino acids. The V gene end was trimmed by 2 bases and the J gene end by 8 bases; junction bases not matched to a gene: 14.

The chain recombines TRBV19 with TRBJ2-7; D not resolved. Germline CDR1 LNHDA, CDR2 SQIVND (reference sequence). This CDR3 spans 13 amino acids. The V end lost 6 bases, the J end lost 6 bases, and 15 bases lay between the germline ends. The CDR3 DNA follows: TGTGCCAGTAGGCTGACCGTTGTGAGCGAGCAGTACTTC. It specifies CASRLTVVSEQYF.

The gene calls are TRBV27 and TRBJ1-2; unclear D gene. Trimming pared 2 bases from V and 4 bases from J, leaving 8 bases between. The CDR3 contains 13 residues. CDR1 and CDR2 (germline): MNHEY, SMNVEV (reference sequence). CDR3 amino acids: CASSLGKTYGYTF. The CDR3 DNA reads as TGTGCCAGCAGTTTAGGAAAGACCTATGGCTACACCTTC.

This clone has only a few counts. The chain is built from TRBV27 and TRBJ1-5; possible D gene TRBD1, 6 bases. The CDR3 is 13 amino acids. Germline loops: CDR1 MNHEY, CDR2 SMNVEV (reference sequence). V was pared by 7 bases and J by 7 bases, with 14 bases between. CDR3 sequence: CASTTGAGQPQHF. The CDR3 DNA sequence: TGTGCCAGCACGACGGGGGCAGGGCAGCCCCAGCATTTT.

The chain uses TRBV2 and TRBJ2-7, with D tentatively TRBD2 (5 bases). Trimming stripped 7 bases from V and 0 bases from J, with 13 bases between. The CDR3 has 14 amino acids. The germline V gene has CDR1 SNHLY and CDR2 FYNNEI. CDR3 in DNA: TGTGCCAGCACGGGTCTAGCCTCCTCCTACGAGCAGTACTTC. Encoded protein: CASTGLASSYEQYF.

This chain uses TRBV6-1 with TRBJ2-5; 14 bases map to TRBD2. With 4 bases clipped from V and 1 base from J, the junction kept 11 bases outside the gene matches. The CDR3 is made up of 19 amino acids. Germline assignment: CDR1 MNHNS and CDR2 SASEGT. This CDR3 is CASSALGLAGGGGQETQYF. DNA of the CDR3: TGTGCCAGCAGTGCCCTCGGACTAGCGGGAGGAGGGGGCCAAGAGACCCAGTACTTC.

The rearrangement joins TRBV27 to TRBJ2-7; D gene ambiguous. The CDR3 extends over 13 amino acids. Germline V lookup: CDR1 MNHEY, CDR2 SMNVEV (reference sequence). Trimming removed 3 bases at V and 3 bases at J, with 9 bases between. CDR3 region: CASSFGLRYEQYF. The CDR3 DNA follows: TGTGCCAGCAGTTTTGGCTTACGCTACGAGCAGTACTTC.

The CDR3 DNA is TGTGCCAGCGCTCGGGTTCCCTCCTACGAGCAGTACTTC. Translated: CASARVPSYEQYF. V is TRBV28 and J is TRBJ2-7; no clear D. Germline V CDR1 and CDR2: MDHEN, SYDVKM. Trimming left V 8 bases short and J 0 bases short, with 11 bases between. This CDR3 is built from 13 residues.

CDR3 nucleotide sequence: TGCAGCGTTGAATTGGTCGGGGAAGCTTTCTTT. Translating gives CSVELVGEAFF. The chain recombines TRBV29-1 with TRBJ1-1; D is unclear. This CDR3 comprises 11 residues. The germline V gene encodes CDR1 SQVTM and CDR2 ANQGSEA. Trimming removed 2 bases at V and 8 bases at J, with 9 bases between.

This CDR3 reads CASSRLAGVSLDEQYF. DNA for the CDR3: TGTGCCAGCAGTCGACTAGCGGGAGTGTCCCTCGACGAGCAGTACTTC. The V gene is TRBV27, the J gene TRBJ2-7, with 12 nucleotides matching TRBD2. The V segment lost 5 bases and the J segment 5 bases; nucleotides outside the gene matches: 10. Germline CDR1 MNHEY, CDR2 SMNVEV (reference sequence). The CDR3 is made up of 16 amino acids.

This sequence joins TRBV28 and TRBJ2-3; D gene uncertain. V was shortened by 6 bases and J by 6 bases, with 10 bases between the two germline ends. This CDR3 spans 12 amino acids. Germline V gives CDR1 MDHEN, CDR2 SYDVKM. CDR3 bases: TGTGCCAGCAGGCCCTATTCTGATACGCAGTATTTT. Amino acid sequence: CASRPYSDTQYF.

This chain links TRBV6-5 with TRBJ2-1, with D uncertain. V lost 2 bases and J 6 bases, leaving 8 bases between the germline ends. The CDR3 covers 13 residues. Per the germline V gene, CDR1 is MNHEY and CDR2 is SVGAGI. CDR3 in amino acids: CASSYADSNEQFF. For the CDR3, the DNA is TGTGCCAGCAGTTACGCCGATAGCAATGAGCAGTTCTTC.